This is a list of T cell receptor beta chains from one sample in a study of T cells expressing NK-cell markers. Each CDR3 protein gets one entry in TCRdb, which reprocessed the 5' RACE reads and gives no DNA. The sample totals more than 20,000 distinct CDR3 sequences. Input material: blood T cells: a sorted CD56 or NKG2C T cell subset, CD4+ or CD8+ T cells, or bulk PBMC T cells (not recorded which). The receptor source for this set is a man aged 18-75 years in good health. The CDR3 runs from the conserved cysteine through the conserved F or W.

TRBV5-1	TRBJ1-1	CASSFRQAGEAFF
TRBV5-5	TRBJ2-7	CASSLGASGGVYEQYF
TRBV21-1	TRBJ1-2	CASSNPPMGNYGYTF
TRBV4-1	TRBJ1-2	CASSQGEGFNYGYTF
TRBV28	TRBJ1-3	CASGEPGGYGNTIYF
TRBV20-1	TRBJ2-7	CSARGSGQGIDEQYF
TRBV5-1	TRBJ1-1	CASSLGTGGSAFF
TRBV11-1	TRBJ1-1	CASSLTRNTEAFF
TRBV7-2	TRBJ2-5	CASSSTPGRGGQTQYF
TRBV7-3	TRBJ2-5	CASSRTSGGQETQYF
TRBV29-1	TRBJ2-7	CSVRTPGSYEQYF
TRBV28	TRBJ1-1	CASSLLLGAGRDTEAFF
TRBV7-6	TRBJ2-2	CASSLAERREVAGELFF
TRBV12-3/TRBV12-4	TRBJ2-1	CASSPMRQNEQFF
TRBV19	TRBJ2-7	CASSETSGSSVYEQYF
TRBV3-1	TRBJ2-2	CASSQSGGGPAGELFF
TRBV5-4	TRBJ2-2	CASSLAKQNTGELFF
TRBV7-2	TRBJ1-6	CASSLSNQYSPLHF
TRBV6-2/TRBV6-3	TRBJ2-1	CASSTGTSGFGEQFF
TRBV18	TRBJ2-1	CASSPRALGEQFF
TRBV2	TRBJ1-4	CASSGGSEKLFF
TRBV12-3/TRBV12-4	TRBJ1-1	CASSSHPYGEGFEAFF